This entry lists 7 T cell receptor beta chains sequenced from one sample in a study of cytomegalovirus exposure and HLA in healthy donors (TCRdb year 2017). The library came from the immunoSEQ multiplex PCR assay. For the multiplex PCR, a mixture combining 60 forward primers for TCR Vbeta segments and 13 reverse primers for TCR Jbeta segments was used. TCRdb took over this immuneACCESS table, retaining in-frame rearrangements with V and J assigned. Such tables are incomplete; in checked studies, under half of the missing clones stem from an unresolved V gene, and the remainder is unexplained. The sample table contains approximately 67,000 clones; only one count was recorded for 68% of them. The ten largest make up under 2.5% of the sample. The sequenced material came from PBMCs. Receptors were obtained from a woman younger than 45 in good health and CMV-seronegative.

The chain employs TRBV12-5 and TRBJ1-5; 7 bases match TRBD1. From germline, CDR1 is LGHNT and CDR2 FRNRAP. The ends lost 2 bases at V and 5 bases at J; junction bases unmatched: 9. The CDR3 sequence is 16 residues long. CDR3 amino acids: CASGLTLRQGHQPQHF. CDR3 DNA: TGTGCTAGTGGTTTGACCCTCCGACAGGGACATCAGCCCCAGCATTTT. Variable domain in full (rest from reference TRBV12-5 and TRBJ1-5): DARVTQTPRHKVTEMGQEVTMRCQPILGHNTVFWYRQTMMQGLELLAYFRNRAPLDDSGMPKDRFSAEMPDATLATLKIQPSEPRDSAVYFCASGLTLRQGHQPQHFGDGTRLSIL.

The chain recombines TRBV5-1 with TRBJ2-1; possible D gene TRBD2, 6 bases. Trimming removed 0 bases from V and 3 bases from J, with 16 bases in between. CDR3 length: 17 residues. Germline loops: CDR1 SGHRS, CDR2 YFSETQ. CDR3 nucleotide sequence: TGCGCCAGCAGCTTGGGCCTGCGGGGAAGCGGCTACAATGAGCAGTTCTTC. It specifies CASSLGLRGSGYNEQFF.

CDR3: CASSLRGQAINSPLHF. The CDR3 DNA is TGCGCCAGCAGCCTACGGGGACAGGCCATTAATTCACCCCTCCACTTT. J is TRBJ1-6 and V is TRBV4-3; 8 nucleotides align to TRBD1. This CDR3 has 16 residues. Germline trimming cut 4 bases from V and 6 bases from J; bases unmatched to any gene: 8. Looked up from germline, CDR1 is LGHNA and CDR2 is YSLEER.

This clone was counted a few times. The chain joins TRBV9 to TRBJ2-1; D not resolved. The germline CDR1 and CDR2 sequences are SGDLS and YYNGEE. V lost 0 bases, J lost 4 bases, and 5 bases lay in between. The CDR3 is made up of 13 amino acids. CDR3 sequence reads: CASSVGRYNEQFF. CDR3 sequence (DNA): TGTGCCAGCAGCGTAGGCAGGTACAATGAGCAGTTCTTC.

The chain links TRBV5-1 to TRBJ2-2, with 10 bases that match TRBD2. Germline trimming cut 1 base from V and 1 base from J; bases unmatched to any gene: 1. The CDR3 length is 16 residues. In germline, CDR1 is SGHRS, CDR2 YFSETQ. The CDR3 sequence is CASSLLAGVNTGELFF. CDR3 DNA sequence: TGCGCCAGCAGCTTGCTAGCGGGGGTGAACACCGGGGAGCTGTTTTTT.

This clone was counted a few times. The rearrangement links TRBV6-5 to TRBJ1-1; no reliable D call. The V gene lost 6 bases and the J gene lost 0 bases, with 11 bases spanning the gap. The CDR3 runs 14 residues. Germline CDR1 reads MNHEY; CDR2 reads SVGAGI. The CDR3 protein is CASSLPRMNTEAFF. In nucleotides, the CDR3 is TGTGCCAGCAGCTTACCCAGAATGAACACTGAAGCTTTCTTT.

The chain recombines TRBV2 with TRBJ1-1; 8 bases are shared with TRBD1. V trimming: 5 bases; J trimming: 4 bases; junction bases outside the gene matches: 3. Germline lookup yields CDR1 SNHLY and CDR2 FYNNEI. The CDR3 totals 13 residues. This chain's CDR3 is CASSSDRVTEAFF. The DNA for the CDR3 is TGTGCCAGCAGTTCGGACAGGGTCACTGAAGCTTTCTTT.